A single sample gave rise to the 17 T cell receptor beta chains below, sequenced in a study of T cells after yellow fever vaccination. TCRdb independently ran MiXCR on the 5' RACE reads; one entry per CDR3 protein. The sample has roughly 300,000 distinct CDR3 sequences, around 7.3% seen once; the top ten hold 15% to 20%. The source was PBMCs, collected about 41 days after the first yellow fever vaccination. The receptor set was obtained from a man in his late teens or twenties who received the YFV17D yellow fever vaccine.

The V call is TRBV7-9, the J call TRBJ2-1; D uncertain. The V end was cut by 2 bases, the J end by 8 bases, with 13 bases between. The germline V gene encodes CDR1 SEHNR and CDR2 FQNEAQ (reference sequence). The CDR3 runs 14 residues. The CDR3 nucleotides are TGTGCCAGCAGCTTATCTCCGGCTAGTCATGAGCAGTTCTTC. Encoded protein: CASSLSPASHEQFF. The variable domain in full, completed from reference TRBV7-9 and TRBJ2-1, reads DTGVSQNPRHKITKRGQNVTFRCDPISEHNRLYWYRQTLGQGPEFLTYFQNEAQLEKSRLLSDRFSAERPKGSFSTLEIQRTEQGDSAMYLCASSLSPASHEQFFGPGTRLTVL.

This clonotype was counted only a few times. The rearrangement links TRBV27 to TRBJ2-2, with 7 nucleotides matching TRBD2. CDR1 and CDR2 (germline): MNHEY, SMNVEV (reference sequence). The CDR3 is made up of 16 amino acids. V lost 5 bases to trimming and J lost 7 bases; unmatched junction nucleotides: 13. CDR3 amino acids: CASSPTSWGGYGELFF. The CDR3 DNA is TGTGCCAGCAGTCCTACCTCTTGGGGGGGGTACGGGGAGCTGTTTTTT.

The V call is TRBV7-6, the J call TRBJ2-6, with D perhaps TRBD1 or TRBD2 (5 bases each). Per germline, CDR1 SGHVS and CDR2 FNYEAQ. CDR3 size: 18 residues. V lost 5 bases to trimming and J lost 0 bases, with 17 bases between them. The CDR3 DNA follows: TGTGCCAGCAGCCTTAAGGGACGGCGAACCTCTGGGGCCAACGTCCTGACTTTC. It is translated as CASSLKGRRTSGANVLTF. Drawing the rest from reference TRBV7-6 and TRBJ2-6, the complete variable domain is GAGVSQSPRYKVTKRGQDVALRCDPISGHVSLYWYRQALGQGPEFLTYFNYEAQQDKSGLPNDRFSAERPEGSISTLTIQRTEQRDSAMYRCASSLKGRRTSGANVLTFGAGSRLTVL.

This clonotype showed up just a few times. The chain combines TRBV20-1 with TRBJ2-5, with D unclear. Trimming stripped 1 base from V and 6 bases from J, with 12 bases between. Per the germline V gene, CDR1 is DFQATT and CDR2 is SNEGSKA (reference sequence). The CDR3 is 13 residues long. CDR3 DNA sequence: TGCAGTGCTAGAGGTGGCATGCATCAGACCCAGTACTTC. This encodes CSARGGMHQTQYF.

This sequence joins TRBV20-1 and TRBJ1-1, with D tentatively TRBD1 (5 bases). Germline V CDR1 and CDR2: DFQATT, SNEGSKA (reference sequence). Trimming took 6 bases from V and 13 from J, leaving 24 bases between them. The CDR3 extends over 13 amino acids. The CDR3 DNA reads as TGCAGTGCCAGGCCCTTCAGTGGGACGGCGGGTTTCTTT. This codes for CSARPFSGTAGFF.

This chain connects TRBV7-2 to TRBJ1-1, with 7 nucleotides matching TRBD1. The CDR3 totals 14 residues. Germline V CDR1 and CDR2: SGHTA, FQGNSA. The V gene end was trimmed by 5 bases and the J gene end by 4 bases; junction bases not matched to a gene: 7. CDR3 residues: CASSLDREITEAFF. The CDR3 DNA is TGTGCCAGCAGCCTCGACAGGGAAATCACTGAAGCTTTCTTT. The full variable domain, rest sourced from reference TRBV7-2 and TRBJ1-1, is GAGVSQSPSNKVTEKGKDVELRCDPISGHTALYWYRQSLGQGLEFLIYFQGNSAPDKSGLPSDRFSAERTGGSVSTLTIQRTQQEDSAVYLCASSLDREITEAFFGQGTRLTVV.

This sequence joins TRBV7-9 and TRBJ1-1; D remains ambiguous. The CDR3 length is 13 residues. V shed 11 bases and J shed 1 base, with 14 bases lying between them. Germline loops: CDR1 SEHNR, CDR2 FQNEAQ (reference sequence). CDR3 in DNA: TGTGCCTGTGACTTTTCTGCGAACACTGAAGCTTTCTTT. This codes for CACDFSANTEAFF.

This clonotype has just a few counts. This chain joins TRBV7-9 and TRBJ2-3; 10 bases are a match to TRBD1. The CDR3 totals 15 residues. Germline lookup yields CDR1 SEHNR and CDR2 FQNEAQ (reference sequence). Trimming removed 5 bases from V and 4 bases from J; junction bases left unmatched: 6. The CDR3 is CASSDRDRGSDTQYF. In nucleotides, the CDR3 is TGTGCCAGCAGCGACCGGGACAGGGGCTCAGATACGCAGTATTTT. Using reference TRBV7-9 and TRBJ2-3 for the parts outside the CDR3, the full variable domain is DTGVSQNPRHKITKRGQNVTFRCDPISEHNRLYWYRQTLGQGPEFLTYFQNEAQLEKSRLLSDRFSAERPKGSFSTLEIQRTEQGDSAMYLCASSDRDRGSDTQYFGPGTRLTVL.

This clonotype was counted ten times or more. Germline is not matched at one junction end, which may reflect a read error. This chain connects TRBV12-3 or TRBV12-4 to TRBJ2-3; TRBD2 might be the D (7 bases). This CDR3 has 11 residues. The CDR3 coding sequence is TGTGCCAGCGGGTTGCGGGGGCCCCCGGAGTTT. Residues: CASGLRGPPEF.

The V call is TRBV7-2, the J call TRBJ1-1; D ambiguous. V was shortened by 4 bases and J by 7 bases, with 16 bases between the two germline ends. Germline CDR1 SGHTA, CDR2 FQGNSA. The CDR3 covers 14 residues. The CDR3 reads CASSYTYLTGEAFF. The CDR3 DNA reads as TGTGCCAGCAGCTATACCTACCTGACGGGTGAAGCTTTCTTT.

The rearrangement links TRBV3-1 to TRBJ2-5, with D perhaps matching TRBD1 or TRBD2 (5 bases each). V shed 7 bases and J shed 5 bases, with 14 bases lying between them. This CDR3 has 13 amino acids. From germline, CDR1 is LGHDT and CDR2 YNNKEL (reference sequence). The CDR3 nucleotides read TGTGCCAGCAAGGATGGGGGTCAGGAGACCCAGTACTTC. Translation: CASKDGGQETQYF.

This chain connects TRBV19 to TRBJ1-1, with D possibly matching TRBD1 (5 bases). Germline CDR1 and CDR2: LNHDA and SQIVND (reference sequence). Trimming removed 6 bases from V and 2 bases from J, with 19 bases in between. This CDR3 contains 16 residues. CDR3 nucleotides: TGTGCCAGTAGCCCGGCCAACGACAGAAAAAACACTGAAGCTTTCTTT. Protein: CASSPANDRKNTEAFF.

The gene calls are TRBV30 and TRBJ1-5; unclear D gene. Trimming removed 1 base from V and 6 bases from J, with 13 bases in between. Germline V CDR1 and CDR2: GTSNPN, SVGIG (reference sequence). The CDR3 runs 14 residues. CDR3 DNA sequence: TGTGCCTGGAGTGCCGATGGCCTGGTTCAGCCCCAGCATTTT. This gives the protein CAWSADGLVQPQHF.

This clonotype has a handful of counts. The chain has TRBV6-2 or TRBV6-3 and TRBJ2-4; 7 bases fit TRBD2. The germline gives CDR1 MNHEY, CDR2 SVGEGT. After removal of 9 bases from V and 9 bases from J, the junction contained 14 bases not matched to a gene. The CDR3 has 14 amino acids. CDR3 nucleotide sequence: TGTGCCAGTGTAGCGGGTCCCTTCCAGGTCATTCAGTACTTC. It is translated as CASVAGPFQVIQYF.

The rearrangement uses TRBV6-5 and TRBJ1-1, with 11 bases that match TRBD1. V lost 0 bases and J lost 4; bases outside the gene matches: 4. The CDR3 has 16 amino acids. Germline V gives CDR1 MNHEY, CDR2 SVGAGI. The CDR3 spells CASSYSGTGGLTEAFF. CDR3 bases: TGTGCCAGCAGTTACTCTGGGACAGGGGGGCTCACTGAAGCTTTCTTT.

This chain links TRBV6-6 with TRBJ1-5, with D possibly matching TRBD1 (5 bases). V lost 11 bases, J lost 4 bases, and 12 bases lay in between. CDR3 size: 12 residues. Germline V gives CDR1 MNHNY, CDR2 SVGAGI (reference sequence). The CDR3 DNA reads TGTGCCGCGCGGGGGGGGAATCAGCCCCAGCATTTT. As protein: CAARGGNQPQHF.

For this clonotype: The junction departs from germline at one end; a sequencing error may be responsible. V and J are TRBV28 and TRBJ1-1; D gene ambiguous. The CDR3 runs 16 residues. Germline CDR1 reads MDHEN; CDR2 reads SYDVKM. CDR3 sequence reads: CASSLMWGPSNTEDFF. The CDR3 bases are TGTGCCAGCAGTTTAATGTGGGGTCCTTCAAACACTGAAGATTTCTTT.